One and the same sample provided the 21 T cell receptor beta chains below, sequenced in a study of blood T cells in healthy people across ages. A sample-barcoded 5' primer and a J-beta primer mix were used in a second PCR of about 7 to 12 cycles. One entry per CDR3 protein results from TCRdb running MiXCR on the 5' RACE reads. The sample lists some 880,000 distinct CDR3 sequences, under 40% occurring once. Sequenced material: blood. These receptors were collected from a young man in good health.

The CDR3 DNA sequence: TGTGCCAGCAACCGAGGGACTAGCACAGATACGCAGTATTTT. Amino acids: CASNRGTSTDTQYF. The V and J genes are TRBV7-2 and TRBJ2-3; possible D gene TRBD2, 6 bases. Germline values: CDR1 SGHTA, CDR2 FQGNSA. V shed 7 bases and J shed 0 bases, with 11 bases lying between them. The CDR3 covers 14 residues.

The genes are TRBV7-9 and TRBJ2-3; D might be TRBD2 (6 bases). V was clipped by 4 bases and J by 4 bases, with 12 bases between them. The CDR3 runs 14 residues. Looked up from germline, CDR1 is SEHNR and CDR2 is FQNEAQ (reference sequence). For the CDR3, the DNA is TGTGCCAGCAGCTCCCGTGGGGGGTCAGATACGCAGTATTTT. It translates to CASSSRGGSDTQYF.

The chain joins TRBV6-2 or TRBV6-3 to TRBJ2-3; a possible D gene is TRBD2 (6 bases). Germline CDR1 reads MNHEY; CDR2 reads SVGEGT. This CDR3 has 17 amino acids. The V and J ends lost 0 bases and 1 base respectively, with 14 bases between them. The CDR3 DNA reads as TGTGCCAGCAGTTACTCGAAGGCCGGGACTGGCACAGATACGCAGTATTTT. It encodes CASSYSKAGTGTDTQYF.

This clonotype was observed a few times. This chain joins TRBV6-2 or TRBV6-3 and TRBJ2-3, with D possibly being TRBD1 (6 bases). The V end was cut by 2 bases, the J end by 6 bases, with 21 bases between. The CDR3 consists of 17 residues. The germline V gene has CDR1 MNHEY and CDR2 SVGEGT. CDR3 sequence: CASSYPQGQSRTDTQYF. CDR3 bases: TGTGCCAGCAGTTACCCCCAAGGACAGTCCAGGACGGATACGCAGTATTTT.

This clonotype was recorded many times. Here the CDR3 DNA reads TGTGCCAGCAGTTTTACGGACGGATATACGCAGTATTTT. Translated: CASSFTDGYTQYF. The chain links TRBV6-2 or TRBV6-3 to TRBJ2-3; D is ambiguous. The CDR3 is 13 residues long. The V and J ends lost 4 bases and 7 bases respectively, with 12 bases between them. Germline CDR1 MNHEY, CDR2 SVGEGT.

This clonotype appeared a few times. This chain joins TRBV27 and TRBJ2-1; D tentatively reads TRBD1 or TRBD2 (6 bases each). V was cut by 5 bases and J by 7 bases, with 21 bases left in between. This CDR3 spans 16 amino acids. Per the germline V gene, CDR1 is MNHEY and CDR2 is SMNVEV (reference sequence). CDR3 sequence reads: CASSTFAGQKGNEQFF. Written as DNA, the CDR3 is TGTGCCAGCAGTACGTTTGCGGGACAAAAGGGGAATGAGCAGTTCTTC.

Comments on this clonotype: This likely reflects a read error, since a far larger clone is one base away. This chain joins TRBV13 and TRBJ2-7; D unresolved. This CDR3 spans 11 amino acids. Germline CDR1 reads PRHDT; CDR2 reads FYEKMQ (reference sequence). CDR3 loop: CVSSLVGEQYF. Written as DNA, the CDR3 is TGTGTCAGCAGCTTAGTTGGCGAGCAGTACTTC.

The chain employs TRBV9 and TRBJ2-4; possibly TRBD1 for D (6 bases). The J call is doubtful: the DNA matches TRBJ2-7 better. CDR3 length: 13 amino acids. The V gene's germline CDR1 is SGDLS and CDR2 YYNGEE. CDR3 coding DNA: TGTGCCAGCAGCGCCCTCGACAGGAGCGAGCAGTACTTC. It specifies CASSALDRSEQYF.

This CDR3 is CASSTGASYNSPLHF. For the CDR3, the DNA is TGTGCCAGTAGCACCGGAGCTTCCTATAATTCACCCCTCCACTTT. The chain is built from TRBV19 and TRBJ1-6; the D is unclear. Germline V gene lookup returns CDR1 LNHDA and CDR2 SQIVND (reference sequence). V dropped 6 bases and J dropped 1 base, with 10 bases sitting between them. The CDR3 is 15 residues long.

This clonotype was counted a few times. This chain joins TRBV27 and TRBJ2-3, with 8 bases identical to TRBD2. Germline V gene sequence: CDR1 MNHEY, CDR2 SMNVEV (reference sequence). Trimming cost V 3 bases and J 4 bases; bases outside gene matches: 6. The CDR3 covers 15 residues. In DNA, the CDR3 is TGTGCCAGCAGTTTGTCGGGGGGGCGGCCAGATACGCAGTATTTT. It specifies CASSLSGGRPDTQYF.

This clonotype was detected once. The chain uses TRBV20-1 and TRBJ2-7; maybe TRBD1 (6 bases). V was shortened by 6 bases and J by 3 bases, with 15 bases between the two germline ends. Germline assignment: CDR1 DFQATT and CDR2 SNEGSKA (reference sequence). The CDR3 extends over 13 amino acids. For the CDR3, the DNA is TGCAGTGCCCCCAGGGGTGTAAGCTACGAGCAGTACTTC. Encoded protein: CSAPRGVSYEQYF.

This clonotype was counted only a few times. The V and J genes are TRBV18 and TRBJ2-5, with 12 bases identical to TRBD1. V shed 4 bases, J shed 5 bases, and the junction held 5 bases outside the gene matches. Germline CDR1 and CDR2: KGHSH and LQKENI. The CDR3 has 15 residues. CDR3 sequence reads: CASSRDRGPEETQYF. DNA for the CDR3: TGTGCCAGCTCACGGGACAGGGGGCCTGAGGAGACCCAGTACTTC. Variable domain in full (rest from reference TRBV18 and TRBJ2-5): NAGVMQNPRHLVRRRGQEARLRCSPMKGHSHVYWYRQLPEEGLKFMVYLQKENIIDESGMPKERFSAEFPKEGPSILRIQQVVRGDSAAYFCASSRDRGPEETQYFGPGTRLLVL.

J is TRBJ1-2 and V is TRBV4-1; D gene ambiguous. The length of the CDR3 is 16 residues. The ends were cut back, 1 base at V and 6 bases at J, with 18 bases in the middle. Per germline, CDR1 MGHRA and CDR2 YSYEKL. The CDR3, as DNA: TGCGCCAGCAGCCAAGTTTCGGCGGGTTCCTCGCATGGCTACACCTTC. This codes for CASSQVSAGSSHGYTF.

This chain links TRBV12-3 or TRBV12-4 with TRBJ1-1, with a possible D match to TRBD1 (5 bases). Trimming removed 3 bases at V and 10 bases at J, with 18 bases between. This CDR3 contains 14 residues. The CDR3 is CASSFRVFWQGAFF. CDR3 coding DNA: TGTGCCAGCAGTTTTCGGGTCTTTTGGCAGGGAGCTTTCTTT.

The V gene is TRBV6-6, the J gene TRBJ1-5; D uncertain. Trimming removed 2 bases at V and 1 base at J, with 9 bases between. Germline CDR1 and CDR2: MNHNY and SVGAGI (reference sequence). The CDR3 covers 15 residues. The CDR3 nucleotides read TGTGCCAGCAGTTACCAGGCGCGGAGCAATCAGCCCCAGCATTTT. Translation: CASSYQARSNQPQHF.

The rearrangement links TRBV20-1 to TRBJ2-7; D may be TRBD1 (6 bases). The ends were cut back, 8 bases at V and 3 bases at J, with 20 bases in the middle. The CDR3 runs to 14 residues. Germline CDR1 is DFQATT and CDR2 is SNEGSKA (reference sequence). DNA for the CDR3: TGCAGTACGCTAAAGACAGGCTCGGGCTACGAGCAGTACTTC. This encodes CSTLKTGSGYEQYF.

This clonotype was picked up a small number of times. The rearrangement uses TRBV5-5 and TRBJ1-6; 7 bases agree with TRBD1. CDR3 length: 14 amino acids. Germline CDR1 and CDR2: SGHKS and YYEKEE (reference sequence). Unmatched junction bases numbered 6, after V lost 4 bases and J lost 8 bases. The CDR3 here is CASSQSTGDSPLHF. The CDR3, as DNA: TGTGCCAGCAGCCAATCAACAGGGGATTCACCCCTCCACTTT. Drawing the rest from reference TRBV5-5 and TRBJ1-6, the complete variable domain is DAGVTQSPTHLIKTRGQQVTLRCSPISGHKSVSWYQQVLGQGPQFIFQYYEKEERGRGNFPDRFSARQFPNYSSELNVNALLLGDSALYLCASSQSTGDSPLHFGNGTRLTVT.

The chain carries TRBV9 and TRBJ2-1, with D hard to call. With 3 bases removed from V and 8 bases from J, the gap between germline ends came to 9 bases. This CDR3 contains 12 residues. The germline V gene has CDR1 SGDLS and CDR2 YYNGEE. CDR3 nucleotide sequence: TGTGCCAGCAGCGGAAACTCAGATGAGCAGTTCTTC. Translating it yields CASSGNSDEQFF.

This clonotype was observed at least ten times. The rearrangement uses TRBV10-2 and TRBJ1-2; D gene uncertain. Looked up from germline, CDR1 is WSHSY and CDR2 is SAAADI. The CDR3 is 13 amino acids. Trimming removed 2 bases at V and 7 bases at J, with 11 bases between. DNA for the CDR3: TGCGCCAGCAGTGAGAGAGAACGGGGTGGCTACACCTTC. This codes for CASSERERGGYTF.

This clonotype was recorded many times. The chain is built from TRBV11-1 and TRBJ2-5; D not resolved. Per germline, CDR1 SGHAT and CDR2 FQDESV (reference sequence). V shed 5 bases and J shed 1 base, with 8 bases lying between them. There are 13 residues in the CDR3. The CDR3 nucleotides are TGTGCCAGCAGCATGGGAAGCCAAGAGACCCAGTACTTC. Translated, it gives CASSMGSQETQYF.

The chain is built from TRBV7-2 and TRBJ1-1; D not resolved. There are 14 residues in the CDR3. Germline CDR1 and CDR2: SGHTA and FQGNSA. Trimming shortened V by 5 bases and J by 3 bases, and 13 bases separated the two germline ends. DNA for the CDR3: TGTGCCAGCAGCGTTAGTGGCAGTGACACTGAAGCTTTCTTT. The encoded protein is CASSVSGSDTEAFF.